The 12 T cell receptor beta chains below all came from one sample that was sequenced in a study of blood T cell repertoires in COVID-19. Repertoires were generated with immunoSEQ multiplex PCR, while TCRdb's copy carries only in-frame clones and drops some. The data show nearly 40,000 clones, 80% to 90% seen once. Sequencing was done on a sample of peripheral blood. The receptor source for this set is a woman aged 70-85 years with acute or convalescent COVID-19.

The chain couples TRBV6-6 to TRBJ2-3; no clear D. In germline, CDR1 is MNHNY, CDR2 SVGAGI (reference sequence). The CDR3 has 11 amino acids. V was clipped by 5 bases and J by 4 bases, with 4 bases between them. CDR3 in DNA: TGTGCCAGCAGTCCGGCAGATACGCAGTATTTT. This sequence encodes CASSPADTQYF.

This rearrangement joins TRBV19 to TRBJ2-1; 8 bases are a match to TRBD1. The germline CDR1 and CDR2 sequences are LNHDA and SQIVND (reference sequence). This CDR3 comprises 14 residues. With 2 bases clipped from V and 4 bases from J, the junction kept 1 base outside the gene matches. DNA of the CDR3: TGTGCCAGTAGTATAAGACAGGGGTACAATGAGCAGTTCTTC. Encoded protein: CASSIRQGYNEQFF.

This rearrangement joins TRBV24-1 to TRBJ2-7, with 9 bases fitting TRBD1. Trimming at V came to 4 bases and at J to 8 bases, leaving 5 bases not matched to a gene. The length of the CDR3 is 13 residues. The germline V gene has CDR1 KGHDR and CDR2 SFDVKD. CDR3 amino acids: CATSEPGTGKQYV. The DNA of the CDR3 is TGTGCCACCAGTGAACCCGGGACAGGGAAGCAGTACGTC.

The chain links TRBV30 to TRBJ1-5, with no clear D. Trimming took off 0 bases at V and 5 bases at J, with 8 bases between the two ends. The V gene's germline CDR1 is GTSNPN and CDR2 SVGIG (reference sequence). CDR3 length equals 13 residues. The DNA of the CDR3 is TGTGCCTGGAGTGTACGGGGAGATCAGCCCCAGCATTTT. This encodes CAWSVRGDQPQHF.

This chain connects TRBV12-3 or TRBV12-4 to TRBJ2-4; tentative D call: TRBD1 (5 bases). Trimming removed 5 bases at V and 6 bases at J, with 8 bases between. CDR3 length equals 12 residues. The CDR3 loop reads CASSQGRNIQYF. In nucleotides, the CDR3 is TGTGCCAGCAGTCAGGGTCGAAACATTCAGTACTTC.

DNA for the CDR3: TGTGCCAGCAGCTTACTACAGGGGGCGGATGGCTACACCTTC. This translates into CASSLLQGADGYTF. The chain uses TRBV7-2 and TRBJ1-2, with 9 bases identical to TRBD1. The CDR3 covers 14 residues. The germline CDR1 and CDR2 sequences are SGHTA and FQGNSA. J lost 6 bases, V lost 2 bases, and 4 bases had no gene match.

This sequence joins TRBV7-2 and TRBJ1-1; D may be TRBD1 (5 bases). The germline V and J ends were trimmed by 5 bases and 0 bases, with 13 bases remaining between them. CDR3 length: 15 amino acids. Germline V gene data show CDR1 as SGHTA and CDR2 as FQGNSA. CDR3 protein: CASSLALGVNTEAFF. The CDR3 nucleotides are TGTGCCAGCAGCCTGGCCTTAGGGGTGAACACTGAAGCTTTCTTT.

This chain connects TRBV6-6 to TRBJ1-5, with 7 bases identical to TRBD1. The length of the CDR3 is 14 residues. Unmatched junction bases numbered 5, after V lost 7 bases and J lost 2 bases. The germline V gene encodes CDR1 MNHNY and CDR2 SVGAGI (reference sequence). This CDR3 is CASTPGQGNQPQHF. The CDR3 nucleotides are TGTGCCAGCACCCCCGGACAGGGCAATCAGCCCCAGCATTTT.

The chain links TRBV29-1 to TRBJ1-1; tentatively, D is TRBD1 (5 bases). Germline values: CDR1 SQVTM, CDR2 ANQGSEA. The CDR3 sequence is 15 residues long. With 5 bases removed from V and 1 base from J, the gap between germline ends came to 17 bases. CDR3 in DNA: TGCAGCGTTAGGGACTCGTCGAGTGGGAACACTGAAGCTTTCTTT. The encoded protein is CSVRDSSSGNTEAFF.

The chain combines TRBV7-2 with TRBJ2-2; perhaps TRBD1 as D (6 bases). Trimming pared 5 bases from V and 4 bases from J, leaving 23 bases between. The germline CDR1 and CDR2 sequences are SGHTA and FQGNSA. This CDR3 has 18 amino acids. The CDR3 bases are TGTGCCAGCAGCCTCTGGGGGCTTTCCGGGCGGCTCACCGGGGAGCTGTTTTTT. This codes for CASSLWGLSGRLTGELFF.

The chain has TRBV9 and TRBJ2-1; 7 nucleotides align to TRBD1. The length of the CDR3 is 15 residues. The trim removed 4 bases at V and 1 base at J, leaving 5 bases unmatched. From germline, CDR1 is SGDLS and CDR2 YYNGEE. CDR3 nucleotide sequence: TGTGCCAGCAGCTCGTCGGGACAGTCCTACAATGAGCAGTTCTTC. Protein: CASSSSGQSYNEQFF.

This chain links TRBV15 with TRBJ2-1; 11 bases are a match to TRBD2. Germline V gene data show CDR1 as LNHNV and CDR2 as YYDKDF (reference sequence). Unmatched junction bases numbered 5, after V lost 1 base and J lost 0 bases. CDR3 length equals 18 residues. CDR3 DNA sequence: TGTGCCACCAGCAGAGTGGGCCTAGCGGGGGGCTCCTACAATGAGCAGTTCTTC. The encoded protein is CATSRVGLAGGSYNEQFF.